The following is a T cell receptor (beta chain) sequence with its context. Its target is not known. The data were produced by immunoSEQ multiplex PCR, yet TCRdb's version contains in-frame clones alone and is incomplete. Of about 49,000 clones in the sample, approximately 85% were seen once. The length of the CDR3 is 14 residues. Trimming pared 4 bases from V and 4 bases from J, leaving 13 bases between. Germline loops: CDR1 SGDLS, CDR2 YYNGEE. Alongside CTLA-4 blockade with ipilimumab, patients with chemo-refractory metastatic non-small-cell lung cancer received focal radiation. The data originate from a study of radiotherapy plus CTLA-4 blockade in lung cancer. Findings and limits, study-wide: In blood, TCR clones derived from the tumor expanded after radiotherapy plus ipilimumab. According to reports, early shifts in blood T cell clones, alongside interferon-beta, forecast response most accurately.

This TCR came from a human donor with non-small cell lung cancer whose response to radiotherapy plus ipilimumab could not be evaluated. The sample here was peripheral blood, taken from a patient treated with radiotherapy plus ipilimumab. The chain combines TRBV9 with TRBJ2-3, with unresolved D. CDR3 nucleotides: TGTGCCAGCAGCCTGCTACGGTCGGCAGATACGCAGTATTTT. Its protein product is CASSLLRSADTQYF. Using reference TRBV9 and TRBJ2-3 for the parts outside the CDR3, the full variable domain is DSGVTQTPKHLITATGQRVTLRCSPRSGDLSVYWYQQSLDQGLQFLIQYYNGEERAKGNILERFSAQQFPDLHSELNLSSLELGDSALYFCASSLLRSADTQYFGPGTRLTVL.